One sample yielded the 5 T cell receptor beta chains listed below, sequenced in a study of patients and donors after allogeneic stem cell transplantation. A single record per CDR3 protein comes from TCRdb applying MiXCR to the RT-PCR reads. The sample records roughly 150,000 distinct CDR3 sequences, about a quarter being singletons. The sequencing input was blood, either unsorted or a sorted T cell fraction (not recorded which). The source is a human donor who was either an allogeneic HSCT recipient or a stem cell or donor lymphocyte infusion donor (not recorded which). It is not recorded whose cells these are; they may come from a transplant donor.

The chain has TRBV4-3 and TRBJ2-1, with 8 bases aligning to TRBD1. V lost 0 bases, J lost 0 bases, and 4 bases stayed unmatched. Germline CDR1 reads LGHNA; CDR2 reads YSLEER. The CDR3 has 17 amino acids. CDR3 DNA: TGCGCCAGCAGCCAAGATAGGACAGGGCTCTCCTACAATGAGCAGTTCTTC. Translated: CASSQDRTGLSYNEQFF.

This clonotype was detected a few times. V and J are TRBV3-1 and TRBJ2-1; the D gene is possibly TRBD2 (6 bases). The V end lost 4 bases, the J end lost 1 base, and 11 bases lay between the germline ends. The CDR3 contains 15 residues. Looked up from germline, CDR1 is LGHDT and CDR2 is YNNKEL (reference sequence). The CDR3 region is CASSLRGSSYNEQFF. DNA of the CDR3: TGTGCCAGCAGCCTCCGGGGGAGTTCCTACAATGAGCAGTTCTTC.

This chain joins TRBV3-1 and TRBJ2-2; no clear D gene. CDR1 and CDR2 (germline): LGHDT, YNNKEL (reference sequence). V was trimmed by 5 bases and J by 0 bases, leaving 10 bases between them. This CDR3 spans 15 amino acids. CDR3 loop: CASSGGSSNTGELFF. CDR3 coding DNA: TGTGCCAGCAGCGGTGGCAGTTCGAACACCGGGGAGCTGTTTTTT. Based on the CDR3 plus reference TRBV3-1 and TRBJ2-2, the full variable domain is DTAVSQTPKYLVTQMGNDKSIKCEQNLGHDTMYWYKQDSKKFLKIMFSYNNKELIINETVPNRFSPKSPDKAHLNLHINSLELGDSAVYFCASSGGSSNTGELFFGEGSRLTVL.

This clonotype was seen once. The V gene is TRBV12-3 or TRBV12-4, the J gene TRBJ1-1, with 8 positions matching TRBD1. The trim removed 6 bases at V and 2 bases at J, leaving 8 bases unmatched. The CDR3 runs to 15 residues. The DNA for the CDR3 is TGTGCCAGCAGCGCCGGGACAGGAGGAAACACTGAAGCTTTCTTT. This codes for CASSAGTGGNTEAFF.

The chain uses TRBV6-4 and TRBJ1-5; D gene ambiguous. Germline CDR1 is MRHNA and CDR2 is SNTAGT. The CDR3 extends over 13 amino acids. Trimming took off 7 bases at V and 0 bases at J, with 7 bases between the two ends. CDR3 in amino acids: CASNDGSNQPQHF. As DNA, the CDR3 is TGTGCCAGCAACGACGGTAGCAATCAGCCCCAGCATTTT.